This T cell receptor beta chain was identified during a study of blood T cell repertoires in COVID-19. Study context: Samples came from the United States, Italy and Spain, spanning acute and convalescent COVID-19.

In the authors' workflow: The authors estimated nucleated cell counts from reference gene primer amplification. Here immunoSEQ multiplex PCR was the method, and the copy in TCRdb shows in-frame clones only, minus some. That table gives V, J and clone size, and the DNA gave D and trimming. This sample has roughly 87,000 clones, with 89% found just once. V gave up 4 bases and J gave up 5 bases, with 11 bases separating them. The germline CDR1 and CDR2 sequences are SQVTM and ANQGSEA. This CDR3 is 12 amino acids long. The chain is built from TRBV29-1 and TRBJ1-2; D gene uncertain. The sequenced sample consisted of peripheral blood. The receptor was isolated from a woman of 80 years or more with active COVID-19. The CDR3 reads CSVVEEGYGYTF. CDR3 nucleotides: TGCAGCGTTGTAGAAGAGGGATATGGCTACACCTTC.